The rows below give T cell receptor beta chains drawn from one sample of a study of T cell responses to AZD1222 COVID-19 vaccine. Here immunoSEQ multiplex PCR was the method, and the copy in TCRdb shows in-frame clones only, minus some. The sample has more than 90,000 clones; around 89% are singletons. Specimen: peripheral blood, collected 28 days after the second AZD1222 dose. The receptor set was obtained from an adult who received the AZD1222 COVID-19 vaccine. Both conserved end residues are part of each CDR3. The D gene is left open where the match is weak. Clone size appears in some rows only: once, few, many, or a class for an expanded clone.

.	.	TRBV7-2	TRBJ2-3	CASSRADTQYF	TGTGCCAGCAGTCGGGCAGATACGCAGTATTTT
.	TRBD1	TRBV5-1	TRBJ1-3	CASSRDRVLSGNTIYF	TGCGCCAGCAGCCGGGACAGAGTCCTCTCTGGAAACACCATATATTTT
.	.	TRBV15	TRBJ2-3	CATSGTGSTDTQYF	TGTGCCACCAGCGGGACGGGTAGCACAGATACGCAGTATTTT
.	.	TRBV7-2	TRBJ2-1	CASSLISSYNEQFF	TGTGCCAGCAGCTTGATTAGCTCCTACAATGAGCAGTTCTTC
.	TRBD1	TRBV7-2	TRBJ1-4	CASSSRTGSGEKLFF	TGTGCCAGCAGCTCTCGGACAGGCTCGGGGGAAAAACTGTTTTTT
.	TRBD2	TRBV7-2	TRBJ2-5	CASSLARGYQETQYF	TGTGCCAGCAGCTTAGCGCGGGGGTACCAAGAGACCCAGTACTTC
.	.	TRBV20-1	TRBJ1-1	CSARDFPGAFF	TGCAGTGCTAGAGATTTCCCAGGGGCTTTCTTT
once	.	TRBV4-3	TRBJ1-3	CASSQDLLASSGNTIYF	TGCGCCAGCAGCCAAGATCTGTTAGCGAGCTCTGGAAACACCATATATTTT
.	TRBD1	TRBV7-6	TRBJ2-3	CASSLWTGGTDTQYF	TGTGCCAGCAGCTTATGGACAGGAGGCACAGATACGCAGTATTTT
.	TRBD2	TRBV6-2/TRBV6-3	TRBJ2-3	CASSSPLSGGPTDTQYF	TGTGCCAGCAGTTCCCCCCTTAGCGGGGGGCCCACAGATACGCAGTATTTT
.	.	TRBV7-2	TRBJ1-1	CASSFLKDTEAFF	TGTGCCAGCAGCTTTTTGAAGGACACTGAAGCTTTCTTT
.	.	TRBV7-8	TRBJ1-1	CASRPTVEGTEAFF	TGTGCCAGCAGGCCGACAGTTGAGGGCACTGAAGCTTTCTTT
.	TRBD1	TRBV6-5	TRBJ1-1	CATGYPGQSNTEAFF	TGTGCCACTGGGTACCCGGGACAGTCGAACACTGAAGCTTTCTTT
once	TRBD1	TRBV5-4	TRBJ1-2	CASSRTGYGYTF	TGTGCCAGCAGCCGGACAGGGTATGGCTACACCTTC
.	TRBD2	TRBV7-2	TRBJ2-3	CASSKGTSGGATDTQYF	TGTGCCAGCAGCAAGGGGACTAGCGGGGGGGCAACAGATACGCAGTATTTT
.	.	TRBV28	TRBJ1-3	CASIPGGSGNTIYF	TGTGCCAGCATCCCGGGGGGTTCTGGAAACACCATATATTTT
.	.	TRBV7-2	TRBJ1-1	CASSTSQVLNTEAFF	TGTGCCAGCAGCACGTCACAGGTACTGAACACTGAAGCTTTCTTT
.	TRBD2	TRBV9	TRBJ2-1	CASSATSENEQFF	TGTGCCAGCAGCGCCACTAGCGAGAATGAGCAGTTCTTC
.	.	TRBV27	TRBJ1-1	CASSSHEGYTEAFF	TGTGCCAGCAGTTCCCACGAGGGGTACACTGAAGCTTTCTTT
.	.	TRBV5-4	TRBJ2-6	CASSRSGSGANVLTF	TGTGCCAGCAGCCGATCAGGCTCTGGGGCCAACGTCCTGACTTTC
.	.	TRBV6-6	TRBJ1-1	CASSTPGLGNTEAFF	TGTGCCAGCAGTACACCAGGGTTGGGGAACACTGAAGCTTTCTTT
.	.	TRBV7-3	TRBJ2-2	CASSPAGAGGELFF	TGTGCCAGCAGCCCCGCCGGAGCCGGCGGGGAGCTGTTTTTT
.	.	TRBV7-7	TRBJ2-3	CASSFILTDTQYF	TGTGCTAGCAGCTTTATCCTCACAGATACGCAGTATTTT
.	TRBD2	TRBV3-1/TRBV3-2	TRBJ2-7	CASSQGVNSGSRYEQYF	TGTGCCAGCAGCCAAGGGGTAAATAGCGGGAGCAGATACGAGCAGTACTTC
once	.	TRBV6-4	TRBJ2-3	CASSVADSTDTQYF	TGTGCCAGCAGTGTAGCAGACAGCACAGATACGCAGTATTTT
.	.	TRBV3-1/TRBV3-2	TRBJ2-7	CAITPPRSERGEQYF	TGTGCCATTACGCCTCCTCGGTCCGAGAGAGGCGAGCAGTACTTC
few	.	TRBV19	TRBJ1-2	CASMYLYGYTF	TGTGCCAGTATGTATCTCTATGGCTACACCTTC
.	.	TRBV28	TRBJ2-5	CASRGPSRDKQETQYF	TGTGCCAGCAGGGGCCCTTCCCGGGACAAGCAAGAGACCCAGTACTTC
.	.	TRBV7-2	TRBJ1-1	CASSLAWTASPEAFF	TGTGCCAGCAGCTTAGCATGGACAGCTTCCCCTGAAGCTTTCTTT
.	.	TRBV19	TRBJ1-4	CASSIGIRDGEKLFF	TGTGCCAGTAGTATAGGGATCAGGGATGGTGAAAAACTGTTTTTT
once	.	TRBV5-4	TRBJ1-3	CASSRLDEGSGNTIYF	TGTGCCAGCAGCCGCCTGGATGAAGGCTCTGGAAACACCATATATTTT
.	.	TRBV10-3	TRBJ1-1	CAISEAFGNTEAFF	TGTGCCATCTCCGAGGCGTTCGGGAACACTGAAGCTTTCTTT
.	.	TRBV19	TRBJ1-5	CASSMRGGVNQPQHF	TGTGCCAGTAGTATGAGGGGGGGGGTGAATCAGCCCCAGCATTTT
once	TRBD1	TRBV6-5	TRBJ1-2	CASSYFLAGGAYGYTF	TGTGCCAGCAGTTACTTTCTTGCAGGGGGCGCCTATGGCTACACCTTC
.	TRBD1	TRBV7-2	TRBJ1-1	CASRLPGTGGRFEAFF	TGTGCCAGCAGACTACCCGGGACAGGTGGCCGTTTTGAAGCTTTCTTT
.	TRBD1	TRBV29-1	TRBJ2-7	CSVPGTGDLSEQYF	TGCAGCGTTCCCGGGACAGGCGACCTTAGCGAGCAGTACTTC
.	.	TRBV11-2	TRBJ1-4	CASSFGLGIATNEKLFF	TGTGCCAGCAGCTTTGGTTTGGGGATCGCAACTAATGAAAAACTGTTTTTT
few	.	TRBV30	TRBJ2-2	CAWRRETHTGELFF	TGTGCCTGGAGAAGGGAGACACACACCGGGGAGCTGTTTTTT
.	TRBD2	TRBV6-1	TRBJ2-5	CASSELASGRAQETQYF	TGTGCCAGCAGTGAATTGGCTAGCGGGAGGGCACAAGAGACCCAGTACTTC
.	.	TRBV15	TRBJ1-1	CATSSGTLNTEAFF	TGTGCCACCAGCAGCGGGACACTGAACACTGAAGCTTTCTTT